The 29 T cell receptor beta chains below come from one sample, sequenced in a study of cytomegalovirus exposure and HLA in healthy donors. The repertoire was sequenced with immunoSEQ multiplex PCR; TCRdb's copy has only in-frame clones and lacks some. In the table there are about 220,000 clones, roughly 84% of which are singletons. The sequenced sample was PBMCs. These receptor sequences come from a woman in her twenties or thirties in good health and CMV-seropositive.

The chain is built from TRBV6-5 and TRBJ2-7; D unclear. Between the trimmed V and J ends, which lost 5 bases and 0 bases, there was a span of 8 bases. CDR1 and CDR2 from the germline V gene are MNHEY and SVGAGI. The CDR3 loop spans 13 amino acids. This CDR3 is CASSISNSYEQYF. CDR3 DNA sequence: TGTGCCAGCAGTATCTCCAACTCCTACGAGCAGTACTTC.

The DNA for the CDR3 is TGCGCCAGCAGCTTGAGAGGGGGATATGAAAAACTGTTTTTT. It is translated as CASSLRGGYEKLFF. V is TRBV5-1 and J is TRBJ1-4, with D possibly matching TRBD1 (6 bases). The CDR3 covers 14 residues. V lost 1 base, J lost 6 bases, and 10 bases lay in between. Germline-derived CDR1 and CDR2 are SGHRS and YFSETQ.

The J gene is TRBJ2-1, the V gene TRBV9; possible D gene TRBD2, 6 bases. Germline CDR1 is SGDLS and CDR2 is YYNGEE. With 6 bases removed from V and 5 bases from J, the gap between germline ends came to 12 bases. The CDR3 length is 13 residues. The CDR3 sequence: CASNLGGNNEQFF. CDR3 coding DNA: TGTGCCAGCAACCTGGGAGGTAACAATGAGCAGTTCTTC.

The V gene is TRBV9, the J gene TRBJ2-1, with 10 positions matching TRBD1. CDR1 SGDLS and CDR2 YYNGEE come from the germline V gene. Unmatched junction bases numbered 4, after V lost 3 bases and J lost 1 base. The CDR3 is 16 residues long. CDR3 sequence reads: CASSAQGQGSYNEQFF. CDR3 coding DNA: TGTGCCAGCAGCGCCCAGGGACAGGGGTCCTACAATGAGCAGTTCTTC.

J is TRBJ2-3 and V is TRBV5-1; TRBD1 matches 12 bases. After removal of 5 bases from V and 6 bases from J, the junction contained 7 bases not matched to a gene. From germline, CDR1 is SGHRS and CDR2 YFSETQ. The CDR3 runs to 15 residues. The CDR3 bases are TGCGCCAGCAGTAGGGGGACAGGGGGCCTGGATACGCAGTATTTT. This translates into CASSRGTGGLDTQYF.

V is TRBV9 and J is TRBJ2-1, with TRBD2 matching over 8 bases. This CDR3 region has 15 residues. Per germline, CDR1 SGDLS and CDR2 YYNGEE. V was pared by 0 bases and J by 3 bases, with 2 bases of the junction left unmatched. The CDR3 spells CASSVGSGGYNEQFF. The DNA for the CDR3 is TGTGCCAGCAGCGTAGGAAGCGGGGGCTACAATGAGCAGTTCTTC.

The V call is TRBV10-2, the J call TRBJ1-5, with D possibly being TRBD1 (6 bases). The CDR3 covers 22 residues. Trimming cost V 3 bases and J 1 base, with 31 bases left between them. Germline V gene data show CDR1 as WSHSY and CDR2 as SAAADI. The CDR3 bases are TGCGCCAGCAGTGAATGTTTTAGGGGGTTTTTGGTTGAGTGGAAGAGCAATCAGCCCCAGCATTTT. Translation gives CASSECFRGFLVEWKSNQPQHF.

The genes are TRBV18 and TRBJ1-2; TRBD1 matches 7 bases. V shed 4 bases, J shed 6 bases, and the junction held 11 bases outside the gene matches. CDR3 length equals 15 residues. Germline loops: CDR1 KGHSH, CDR2 LQKENI. The CDR3 here is CASSRDNQGDDGYTF. For the CDR3, the DNA is TGTGCCAGCTCACGCGATAACCAGGGGGACGATGGCTACACCTTC.

V and J are TRBV28 and TRBJ1-1, with D possibly being TRBD1 (5 bases). This CDR3 has 14 residues. With 2 bases removed from V and 6 bases from J, the gap between germline ends came to 13 bases. Germline CDR1 MDHEN, CDR2 SYDVKM. The CDR3 is CASSLGDGAAEAFF. The CDR3 DNA reads as TGTGCCAGCAGTTTAGGGGACGGGGCGGCTGAAGCTTTCTTT.

V usage is TRBV30 and J usage is TRBJ2-7, with TRBD1 matching over 7 bases. Germline V lookup: CDR1 GTSNPN, CDR2 SVGIG (reference sequence). The CDR3 is made up of 14 amino acids. With 3 bases clipped from V and 5 bases from J, the junction kept 10 bases outside the gene matches. This CDR3 is CAWSRTGVRDEQYF. The CDR3 coding sequence is TGTGCCTGGAGCCGAACAGGGGTCCGAGACGAGCAGTACTTC.

This clone was recorded once. The rearrangement joins TRBV4-1 to TRBJ1-1; D remains unclear. Germline assignment: CDR1 MGHRA and CDR2 YSYEKL. This CDR3 region has 17 residues. V lost 0 bases and J lost 1, with 15 bases in between. The CDR3 sequence: CASSQDSTAGGNTEAFF. CDR3 DNA: TGCGCCAGCAGCCAAGATTCGACGGCGGGAGGGAACACTGAAGCTTTCTTT.

The chain links TRBV7-2 to TRBJ2-2; TRBD1 is a possible D gene (6 bases). The V gene lost 1 base and the J gene lost 2 bases, with 17 bases spanning the gap. Germline V gene lookup returns CDR1 SGHTA and CDR2 FQGNSA. The CDR3 is 18 residues long. CDR3 DNA sequence: TGTGCCAGCAGCTTAGGGACAGTAACTTTTCCAAACACCGGGGAGCTGTTTTTT. Protein: CASSLGTVTFPNTGELFF.

The chain joins TRBV5-1 to TRBJ2-7; TRBD2 agrees at 9 bases. Germline lookup yields CDR1 SGHRS and CDR2 YFSETQ. V dropped 6 bases and J dropped 0; count of bases not matched to a gene: 1. The CDR3 is 13 amino acids. The CDR3 nucleotides are TGCGCCAGCAAAGCGGGAGGCTCCTACGAGCAGTACTTC. Translation: CASKAGGSYEQYF.

This clone was counted once. The chain employs TRBV27 and TRBJ1-5; 11 nucleotides align to TRBD1. Looked up from germline, CDR1 is MNHEY and CDR2 is SMNVEV (reference sequence). The CDR3 spans 15 residues. The V and J ends lost 5 bases and 2 bases, in that order; junction bases with no gene match: 2. CDR3 coding DNA: TGTGCCAGCAGTAGGGACAGGGGGGGCAATCAGCCCCAGCATTTT. Translated: CASSRDRGGNQPQHF.

Only a few counts were recorded for this clone. Other nucleotide sequences from this sample produce the same CDR3. The chain carries TRBV7-2 and TRBJ2-5; D not certain. The CDR3 extends over 11 amino acids. V was cut by 4 bases and J by 1 base, with 1 base left in between. Germline assignment: CDR1 SGHTA and CDR2 FQGNSA. The CDR3 region is CASSSQETQYF. For the CDR3, the DNA is TGTGCCAGCAGCTCCCAAGAGACCCAGTACTTC.

V gene TRBV28 combines with J gene TRBJ2-6; D may be TRBD2 (6 bases). V lost 4 bases, J lost 13 bases, and 17 bases lay in between. The CDR3 is made up of 14 amino acids. Germline values: CDR1 MDHEN, CDR2 SYDVKM. The CDR3 is CASSYLDPGGVLTF. Written as DNA, the CDR3 is TGTGCCAGCAGTTACTTGGACCCCGGGGGAGTCCTGACTTTC.

This sequence joins TRBV6-6 and TRBJ2-7; TRBD1 is a possible D gene (6 bases). Trimming took 7 bases from V and 2 from J, leaving 15 bases between them. The CDR3 covers 14 residues. Germline-derived CDR1 and CDR2 are MNHNY and SVGAGI (reference sequence). The CDR3 sequence is CASKVQGRPYEQYF. As DNA, the CDR3 is TGTGCCAGCAAGGTACAGGGCCGCCCCTACGAGCAGTACTTC.

V gene TRBV29-1 combines with J gene TRBJ1-2; no clear D gene. This CDR3 is built from 12 residues. Germline CDR1 reads SQVTM; CDR2 reads ANQGSEA. V shed 7 bases and J shed 5 bases, with 14 bases lying between them. CDR3 nucleotides: TGCAGCGGGGAGTCGTCTGGGTATGGCTACACCTTC. Residues: CSGESSGYGYTF. The variable domain in full, with the rest retrieved from reference TRBV29-1 and TRBJ1-2, is SAVISQKPSRDICQRGTSLTIQCQVDSQVTMMFWYRQQPGQSLTLIATANQGSEATYESGFVIDKFPISRPNLTFSTLTVSNMSPEDSSIYLCSGESSGYGYTFGSGTRLTVV.

This clone was counted between two and nine times. V usage is TRBV4-1 and J usage is TRBJ1-5; D is ambiguous. Germline CDR1 is MGHRA and CDR2 is YSYEKL. The V end was cut by 0 bases, the J end by 7 bases, with 19 bases between. The CDR3 has 17 residues. The CDR3 DNA sequence: TGCGCCAGCAGCCAAGATTTCATAACGGTGGGTGCGCAGCCCCAGCATTTT. As protein: CASSQDFITVGAQPQHF.

The CDR3 here is CASSPDLSTDTQYF. CDR3 DNA: TGTGCCAGCAGTCCCGATCTCAGCACAGATACGCAGTATTTT. The V call is TRBV27, the J call TRBJ2-3, with no clear D. CDR1 is MNHEY, CDR2 SMNVEV, per germline (reference sequence). V was pared by 5 bases and J by 0 bases, with 9 bases between. There are 14 residues in the CDR3.

The rearrangement joins TRBV6-5 to TRBJ1-4; TRBD1 aligns across 8 bases. The germline V gene has CDR1 MNHEY and CDR2 SVGAGI. Trimming at V came to 2 bases and at J to 8 bases, leaving 7 bases not matched to a gene. This CDR3 contains 15 residues. As DNA, the CDR3 is TGTGCCAGCAGTTACACGACAGGGGTGGAGGAAAAACTGTTTTTT. This translates into CASSYTTGVEEKLFF.

This clone turned up a few times. The CDR3 nucleotides read TGTGCCAGTAGTTCCCAATCCGAGCAGTACTTC. Translated: CASSSQSEQYF. The V call is TRBV19, the J call TRBJ2-7; D call uncertain. CDR1 is LNHDA and CDR2 is SQIVND in the germline V gene (reference sequence). The V end was cut by 5 bases, the J end by 6 bases, with 8 bases between. The CDR3 contains 11 residues.

The V call is TRBV6-5, the J call TRBJ1-1; 8 positions match TRBD1. J was trimmed by 3 bases and V by 10 bases; bases with no gene match: 10. This CDR3 spans 14 amino acids. Germline V CDR1 and CDR2: MNHEY, SVGAGI. The CDR3 DNA reads TGTGCCACCTCCCAGGGGACAGGTCACACTGAAGCTTTCTTT. Amino acid sequence: CATSQGTGHTEAFF.

This chain uses TRBV5-1 with TRBJ2-5; 11 bases agree with TRBD2. The germline CDR1 and CDR2 sequences are SGHRS and YFSETQ. The ends lost 4 bases at V and 5 bases at J; junction bases unmatched: 10. This CDR3 region has 16 residues. CDR3 sequence: CASSPGLAEPYETQYF. The CDR3 coding sequence is TGCGCCAGCAGCCCGGGACTAGCGGAACCTTACGAGACCCAGTACTTC. Together with reference TRBV5-1 and TRBJ2-5, the CDR3 gives the full variable domain: KAGVTQTPRYLIKTRGQQVTLSCSPISGHRSVSWYQQTPGQGLQFLFEYFSETQRNKGNFPGRFSGRQFSNSRSEMNVSTLELGDSALYLCASSPGLAEPYETQYFGPGTRLLVL.

This rearrangement joins TRBV7-8 to TRBJ1-1; D ambiguous. The CDR3 totals 15 residues. CDR1 and CDR2 (germline): SGHVS, FQNEAQ. V was cut by 1 base and J by 1 base, with 10 bases left in between. This chain's CDR3 is CASSLEFPGNTEAFF. In nucleotides, the CDR3 is TGTGCCAGCAGCTTAGAATTCCCGGGGAACACTGAAGCTTTCTTT.

This chain links TRBV30 with TRBJ1-2; a possible D gene is TRBD1 (5 bases). The CDR3 is 11 amino acids. V was pared by 1 base and J by 5 bases, with 5 bases between. Per germline, CDR1 GTSNPN and CDR2 SVGIG (reference sequence). CDR3 sequence reads: CAWSEGYGYTF. Written as DNA, the CDR3 is TGTGCCTGGAGTGAGGGGTATGGCTACACCTTC.

The chain has TRBV7-2 and TRBJ1-2; 10 nucleotides line up with TRBD1. Per the germline V gene, CDR1 is SGHTA and CDR2 is FQGNSA. The V and J ends lost 3 bases and 5 bases, in that order; junction bases with no gene match: 0. The length of the CDR3 is 13 residues. The CDR3 nucleotides read TGTGCCAGCAGCTTGGGACAGGGGTATGGCTACACCTTC. Its protein is CASSLGQGYGYTF.

The CDR3 sequence is CAWGDRGNTIYF. Written as DNA, the CDR3 is TGTGCCTGGGGGGACCGCGGAAACACCATATATTTT. V usage is TRBV30 and J usage is TRBJ1-3, with D possibly TRBD1 on 5 matching bases. This CDR3 spans 12 amino acids. From germline, CDR1 is GTSNPN and CDR2 SVGIG (reference sequence). The V end was cut by 5 bases, the J end by 4 bases, with 9 bases between.

This chain links TRBV6-4 with TRBJ2-3; the D is unclear. CDR1 and CDR2 from the germline V gene are MRHNA and SNTAGT. V shed 4 bases and J shed 4 bases, with 15 bases lying between them. The CDR3 is made up of 15 amino acids. CDR3 in DNA: TGTGCCAGCAGTGCCGTCGACGAAGGGCCAGATACGCAGTATTTT. Translation gives CASSAVDEGPDTQYF.